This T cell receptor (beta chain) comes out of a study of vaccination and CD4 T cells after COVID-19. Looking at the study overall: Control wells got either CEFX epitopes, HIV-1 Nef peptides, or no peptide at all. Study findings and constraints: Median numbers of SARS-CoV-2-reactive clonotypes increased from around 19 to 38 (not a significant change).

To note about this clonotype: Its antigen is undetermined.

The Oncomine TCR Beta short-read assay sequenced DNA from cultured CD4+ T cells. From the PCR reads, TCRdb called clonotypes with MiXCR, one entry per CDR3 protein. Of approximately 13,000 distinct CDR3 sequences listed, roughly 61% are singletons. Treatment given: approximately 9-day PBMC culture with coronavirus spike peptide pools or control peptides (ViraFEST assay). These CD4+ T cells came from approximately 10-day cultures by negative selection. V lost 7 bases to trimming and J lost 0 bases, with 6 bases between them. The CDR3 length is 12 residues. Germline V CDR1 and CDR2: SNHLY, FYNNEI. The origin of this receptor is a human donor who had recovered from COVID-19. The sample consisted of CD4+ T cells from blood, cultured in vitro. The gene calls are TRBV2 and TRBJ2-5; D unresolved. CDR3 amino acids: CASNWDQETQYF. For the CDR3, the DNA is TGTGCCAGCAACTGGGACCAAGAGACCCAGTACTTC.